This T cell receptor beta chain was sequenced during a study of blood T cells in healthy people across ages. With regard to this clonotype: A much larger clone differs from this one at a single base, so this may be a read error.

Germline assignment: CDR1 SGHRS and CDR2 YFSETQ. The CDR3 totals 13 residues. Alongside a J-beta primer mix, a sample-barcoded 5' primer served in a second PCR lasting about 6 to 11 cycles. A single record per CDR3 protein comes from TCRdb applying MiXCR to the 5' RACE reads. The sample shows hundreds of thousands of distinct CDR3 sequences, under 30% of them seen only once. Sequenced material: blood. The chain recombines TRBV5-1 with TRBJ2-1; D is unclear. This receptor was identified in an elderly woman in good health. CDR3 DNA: TGCGCCAGCAGCTTGAGTTTGCAAGATGAGCGGTTCTTC. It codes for CASSLSLQDERFF.